Listed below are T cell receptor beta chains from one sample, sequenced in a study of T cells of healthy individuals. Each CDR3 protein is one row after TCRdb ran MiXCR on the 5' RACE reads. Here the sample spans approximately 52,000 distinct CDR3 sequences, approximately 14% being singletons. The source of these receptors is a human donor in good health. Each CDR3 is given with its conserved first and last residue. A D gene is named only where the DNA matches it firmly. Clone size is stated in some rows and not others, as once, few, many or a class when expanded.

>16|TRBD2|NA|TRBJ2-1|TRBV7-3
TGTGCCAGCAGCTTAGGCAGCCCGGGAGGGGCAAATGAGCAGTTCTTC
CASSLGSPGGANEQFF
>17|NA|many|TRBJ2-3|TRBV19
TGTGCCAGTAGTATAGATCAAGACTCGCTGGGCCCAGATACGCAGTATTTT
CASSIDQDSLGPDTQYF
>15|NA|once|TRBJ2-2|TRBV5-1
TGCGCCAGCAGCTTGAATAACCCGAACACCGGGGAGCTGTTTTTT
CASSLNNPNTGELFF
>12|NA|NA|TRBJ2-1|TRBV4-3
TGCGCCAGCAGCCAAGCACTCAATGAGCAGTTCTTC
CASSQALNEQFF
>15|NA|NA|TRBJ2-2|TRBV11-2
TGTGCCAGCAGCTTAGGGCAGGGAAACACCGGGGAGCTGTTTTTT
CASSLGQGNTGELFF
>15|TRBD2|many|TRBJ2-1|TRBV7-2
TGTGCCAGCAGCTTAGAAGTCGGGACTAGCGGGCCCCAGTTCTTC
CASSLEVGTSGPQFF
>18|TRBD2|few|TRBJ2-3|TRBV3-1
TGTGCCAGCAGCCAAGAGAGGAGGCGGGGGGGTCACACAGATACGCAGTATTTT
CASSQERRRGGHTDTQYF
>16|NA|few|TRBJ1-1|TRBV20-1
TGCAGTGCTAGCAAGGGGGGCTGGCGAATGAACACTGAAGCTTTCTTT
CSASKGGWRMNTEAFF
>14|TRBD1|many|TRBJ2-2|TRBV29-1
TGCAGCGTCTCCGCCCAGGGGGCGGTCGGGGAGCTGTTTTTT
CSVSAQGAVGELFF
>19|TRBD1|NA|TRBJ2-6|TRBV24-1
TGTGCCACCAGTGATCCTGCATGGGACAGGGGGCCAGGGGCCAACGTCCTGACTTTC
CATSDPAWDRGPGANVLTF
>17|TRBD1|few|TRBJ2-7|TRBV18
TGTGCCAGCTCACAGGGGCCGCCGGGACAGGGTCCTGGACGGAAGTACTTC
CASSQGPPGQGPGRKYF
>15|NA|NA|TRBJ2-1|TRBV12-3/TRBV12-4
TGTGCCAGCAGTTATGGGGGGTCAAGGGACAATGAGCAGTTCTTC
CASSYGGSRDNEQFF
>14|TRBD2|few|TRBJ2-7|TRBV7-2
TGTGCCAGCAGCTTAGGCGGGAGTAGCGGCGAGCAGTACTTC
CASSLGGSSGEQYF
>12|TRBD1|NA|TRBJ1-2|TRBV29-1
TGCAGCGCGTCACAGGGGGCGGATGGCTACACCTTC
CSASQGADGYTF
>13|NA|NA|TRBJ1-1|TRBV20-1
TGCAGTGCTAGAGGCGTGAGAAACACTGAAGCTTTCTTT
CSARGVRNTEAFF
>16|TRBD1|many|TRBJ1-3|TRBV11-2
TGTGCCAGCAGCCACGGGACAGGGCGGACTGGAAACACCATATATTTT
CASSHGTGRTGNTIYF
>15|NA|few|TRBJ1-5|TRBV23-1
TGCGCCAGCAGTCATCCCGCAGGAGGGGGTCAGCCCCAGCATTTT
CASSHPAGGGQPQHF
>9|NA|many|TRBJ2-3|TRBV2
TGTGCCACCACAGATACGCAGTATTTT
CATTDTQYF
>16|NA|many|TRBJ1-2|TRBV6-2/TRBV6-3
TGTGCCAGCAGTTACGGTGGCAGACGATTGAACTATGGCTACACCTTC
CASSYGGRRLNYGYTF